The 22 T cell receptor beta chains given below trace back to one sample, sequenced in a study of blood T cell repertoires in COVID-19. Using immunoSEQ multiplex PCR, the repertoire was profiled, and TCRdb retains in-frame clones only, with some absent. In the table there are about 100,000 clones, 81% of which are singletons. Sequencing was carried out using peripheral blood. These receptors were obtained from a man older than 75 with COVID-19, enrolled during active disease.

The chain employs TRBV5-4 and TRBJ2-1; 7 nucleotides agree with TRBD2. Trimming at V came to 0 bases and at J to 6 bases, leaving 0 bases not matched to a gene. CDR1 and CDR2 from the germline V gene are SGHNT and YYREEE (reference sequence). This CDR3 is built from 13 residues. The CDR3 protein is CASSLGLANEQFF. CDR3 bases: TGTGCCAGCAGCTTGGGACTAGCCAATGAGCAGTTCTTC.

This chain links TRBV10-3 with TRBJ2-7, with D possibly matching TRBD2 (6 bases). V lost 6 bases to trimming and J lost 0 bases, with 9 bases between them. This CDR3 has 13 residues. Per the germline V gene, CDR1 is ENHRY and CDR2 is SYGVKD. The CDR3 here is CAISPTSSYEQYF. The DNA for the CDR3 is TGTGCCATCAGCCCGACTAGCTCCTACGAGCAGTACTTC.

The chain uses TRBV6-1 and TRBJ1-5; 7 positions agree with TRBD1. The germline V gene has CDR1 MNHNS and CDR2 SASEGT. This CDR3 has 19 amino acids. The V and J ends lost 4 bases and 3 bases, in that order; junction bases with no gene match: 18. The CDR3: CASSVRPNLRQGVNQPQHF. As DNA, the CDR3 is TGTGCCAGCAGTGTAAGACCGAACCTCAGACAGGGAGTCAATCAGCCCCAGCATTTT.

The V and J genes are TRBV5-1 and TRBJ2-3; TRBD1 aligns across 11 bases. This CDR3 comprises 15 residues. Germline CDR1 is SGHRS and CDR2 is YFSETQ. The trim removed 4 bases at V and 6 bases at J, leaving 7 bases unmatched. The CDR3 DNA sequence: TGCGCCAGCAGCGGCGGACAGGGGGCGGGGGATACGCAGTATTTT. This gives the protein CASSGGQGAGDTQYF. Looking up the rest from reference TRBV5-1 and TRBJ2-3 gives the full variable domain: KAGVTQTPRYLIKTRGQQVTLSCSPISGHRSVSWYQQTPGQGLQFLFEYFSETQRNKGNFPGRFSGRQFSNSRSEMNVSTLELGDSALYLCASSGGQGAGDTQYFGPGTRLTVL.

This clone has more than one count but fewer than ten. The CDR3: CAWRVAYSPLHF. Written as DNA, the CDR3 is TGTGCCTGGAGGGTGGCCTATTCACCCCTCCACTTT. This sequence joins TRBV30 and TRBJ1-6; D remains ambiguous. CDR1 GTSNPN and CDR2 SVGIG come from the germline V gene (reference sequence). The CDR3 contains 12 residues. V was pared by 3 bases and J by 8 bases, with 8 bases between.

In its sample, this clone was seen a few times. The rearrangement uses TRBV29-1 and TRBJ2-7, with D possibly being TRBD1 (7 bases). From germline, CDR1 is SQVTM and CDR2 ANQGSEA. Trimming took 7 bases from V and 5 from J, leaving 15 bases between them. The CDR3 has 12 residues. The CDR3 protein is CSGRQGGDEQYF. CDR3 DNA sequence: TGCAGCGGGCGGCAGGGGGGAGACGAGCAGTACTTC.

CDR3: CASGAGGLPSEQYF. Here the CDR3 DNA reads TGTGCCAGCGGGGCGGGAGGTCTCCCCTCCGAGCAGTACTTC. The genes are TRBV27 and TRBJ2-7, with 8 bases identical to TRBD2. The J segment lost 6 bases and the V segment lost 8 bases, leaving 12 bases of the junction unmatched. CDR3 size: 14 residues. CDR1 is MNHEY, CDR2 SMNVEV, per germline (reference sequence).

This clone was picked up a small number of times. The chain recombines TRBV4-1 with TRBJ1-2; maybe TRBD1 (6 bases). The ends were cut back, 4 bases at V and 4 bases at J, with 16 bases in the middle. The CDR3 consists of 15 residues. Germline lookup yields CDR1 MGHRA and CDR2 YSYEKL. Here the CDR3 reads CASSPLTGGAYGYTF. For the CDR3, the DNA is TGCGCCAGCAGCCCACTGACAGGCGGTGCCTATGGCTACACCTTC.

The chain carries TRBV3-1 (or the pseudogene TRBV3-2) and TRBJ2-5, with D perhaps matching TRBD1 (5 bases). The CDR3 is 13 residues long. From germline, CDR1 is LGHDT and CDR2 YNNKEL (reference sequence). V lost 0 bases and J 5 bases, leaving 7 bases between the germline ends. CDR3 protein: CASSQDPGETQYF. The CDR3 DNA follows: TGTGCCAGCAGCCAAGATCCAGGGGAGACCCAGTACTTC.

V usage is TRBV19 and J usage is TRBJ1-3, with a tentative D call TRBD1 (6 bases). In germline, CDR1 is LNHDA, CDR2 SQIVND (reference sequence). V was cut by 6 bases and J by 0 bases, with 12 bases left in between. The CDR3 is made up of 15 amino acids. The CDR3 DNA reads TGTGCCAGTAGCCTTGGACAGAACTCTGGAAACACCATATATTTT. This sequence encodes CASSLGQNSGNTIYF.

CDR3 amino acids: CASSVTGLLNEQFF. The CDR3 bases are TGTGCCAGCAGCGTGACTGGACTTCTCAATGAGCAGTTCTTC. The chain uses TRBV9 and TRBJ2-1; TRBD2 is a possible D gene (5 bases). V dropped 2 bases and J dropped 6 bases, with 12 bases sitting between them. The CDR3 has 14 residues. Looked up from germline, CDR1 is SGDLS and CDR2 is YYNGEE.

The rearrangement uses TRBV18 and TRBJ1-1, with 7 bases matching TRBD1. The V segment lost 0 bases and the J segment 1 base; nucleotides outside the gene matches: 5. From germline, CDR1 is KGHSH and CDR2 LQKENI. The CDR3 runs 16 residues. The CDR3 DNA follows: TGTGCCAGCTCACCACCGCCTCGGACAGGGAACACTGAAGCTTTCTTT. Translation gives CASSPPPRTGNTEAFF.

CDR3 loop: CAWSVSGVETQYF. DNA for the CDR3: TGTGCCTGGAGTGTCTCAGGGGTGGAGACCCAGTACTTC. V gene TRBV30 combines with J gene TRBJ2-5, with D perhaps TRBD1 (6 bases). Germline-derived CDR1 and CDR2 are GTSNPN and SVGIG (reference sequence). CDR3 size: 13 residues. The V end lost 0 bases, the J end lost 5 bases, and 10 bases lay between the germline ends.

The chain employs TRBV5-4 and TRBJ2-3; 10 nucleotides line up with TRBD1. Germline V gene sequence: CDR1 SGHNT, CDR2 YYREEE (reference sequence). This CDR3 contains 15 residues. After removal of 0 bases from V and 6 bases from J, the junction contained 4 bases not matched to a gene. CDR3 sequence reads: CASSLETGGIDTQYF. CDR3 DNA: TGTGCCAGCAGCTTGGAGACAGGGGGCATCGATACGCAGTATTTT.

This clone was counted once. The chain combines TRBV5-3 with TRBJ1-2; a possible D gene is TRBD1 (5 bases). TRBV5-3 is an ORF, with its function uncertain. This CDR3 comprises 15 residues. Between the trimmed V and J ends, which lost 2 bases and 6 bases, there was a span of 17 bases. CDR3 sequence reads: CARSLSRRGNHGYTF. The CDR3 region has the DNA TGTGCCAGAAGCTTAAGCAGGAGGGGTAATCATGGCTACACCTTC.

This clone ranks as medium-sized. The V and J genes are TRBV5-1 and TRBJ1-2, with D possibly matching TRBD1 (5 bases). V lost 2 bases and J 4 bases, leaving 9 bases between the germline ends. CDR1 and CDR2 (germline): SGHRS, YFSETQ. This CDR3 is built from 13 residues. CDR3 loop: CASSFKGIYGYTF. The CDR3 DNA is TGCGCCAGCAGCTTTAAGGGGATCTATGGCTACACCTTC.

The count of this clone is one. V is TRBV18 and J is TRBJ1-1; 8 bases align to TRBD1. Germline CDR1 KGHSH, CDR2 LQKENI. Trimming took 2 bases from V and 4 from J; bases not matched to a gene: 12. The CDR3 sequence is 17 residues long. CDR3 loop: CASSPRSGGSRSTEAFF. The CDR3 DNA reads as TGTGCCAGCTCACCAAGGTCAGGGGGCTCAAGAAGCACTGAAGCTTTCTTT.

The CDR3 DNA follows: TGTGCCTGGAGTGTAAGACAACGGGGGAGCTACGAGCAGTACTTC. Translated, it gives CAWSVRQRGSYEQYF. The rearrangement joins TRBV30 to TRBJ2-7; the D gene is possibly TRBD2 (6 bases). CDR1 and CDR2 (germline): GTSNPN, SVGIG (reference sequence). The CDR3 contains 15 residues. Between the trimmed V and J ends, which lost 0 bases and 3 bases, there was a span of 15 bases. Drawing the rest from reference TRBV30 and TRBJ2-7, the complete variable domain is SQTIHQWPATLVQPVGSPLSLECTVEGTSNPNLYWYRQAAGRGLQLLFYSVGIGQISSEVPQNLSASRPQDRQFILSSKKLLLSDSGFYLCAWSVRQRGSYEQYFGPGTRLTVT.

Only one count was recorded for this clone. The chain employs TRBV28 and TRBJ2-1; possible D gene TRBD2, 6 bases. The CDR3 consists of 14 residues. CDR1 and CDR2 from the germline V gene are MDHEN and SYDVKM. The V end was cut by 5 bases, the J end by 4 bases, with 12 bases between. CDR3 residues: CASSATGVYNEQFF. In DNA, the CDR3 is TGTGCCAGCAGTGCTACGGGAGTTTACAATGAGCAGTTCTTC.

The gene calls are TRBV6-1 and TRBJ1-4; D might be TRBD1 (6 bases). CDR3 size: 14 residues. Germline values: CDR1 MNHNS, CDR2 SASEGT. Between the trimmed V and J ends, which lost 2 bases and 8 bases, there was a span of 12 bases. The CDR3 spells CASSERGGGEKLFF. CDR3 sequence (DNA): TGTGCCAGCAGTGAACGAGGGGGAGGGGAAAAACTGTTTTTT.

The chain links TRBV30 to TRBJ2-3; 14 nucleotides line up with TRBD2. The V and J ends lost 3 bases and 7 bases, in that order; junction bases with no gene match: 18. This CDR3 contains 19 residues. Germline assignment: CDR1 GTSNPN and CDR2 SVGIG (reference sequence). The CDR3 DNA reads TGTGCCTGGAGCCCCGGACTAGCGGGAGGAAGGGCCAGGGGGTATACGCAGTATTTT. This encodes CAWSPGLAGGRARGYTQYF.

The count of this clone is one. This chain joins TRBV30 and TRBJ2-3, with no clear D. Germline CDR1 and CDR2: GTSNPN and SVGIG (reference sequence). The CDR3 spans 13 residues. V lost 5 bases, J lost 4 bases, and 13 bases lay in between. The CDR3 is CAWSLGLPDTQYF. In DNA, the CDR3 is TGTGCCTGGTCGTTGGGCCTCCCAGATACGCAGTATTTT.